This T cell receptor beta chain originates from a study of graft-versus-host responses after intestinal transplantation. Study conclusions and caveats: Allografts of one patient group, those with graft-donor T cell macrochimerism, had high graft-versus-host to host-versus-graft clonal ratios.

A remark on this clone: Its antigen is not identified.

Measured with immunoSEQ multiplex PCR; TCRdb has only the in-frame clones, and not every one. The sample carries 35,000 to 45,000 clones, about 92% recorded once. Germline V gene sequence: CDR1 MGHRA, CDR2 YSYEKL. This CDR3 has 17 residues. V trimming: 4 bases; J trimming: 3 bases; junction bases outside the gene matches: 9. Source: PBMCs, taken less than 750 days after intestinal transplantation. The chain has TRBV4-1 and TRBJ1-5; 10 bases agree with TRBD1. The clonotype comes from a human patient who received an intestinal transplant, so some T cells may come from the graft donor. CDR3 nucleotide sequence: TGCGCCAGCAGCCTGAACCGGGACAGGGGAGACAATCAGCCCCAGCATTTT. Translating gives CASSLNRDRGDNQPQHF.